The 21 T cell receptor beta chains below were found in one sample sequenced in a study of T-cell reconstitution after alpha-beta-depleted transplantation in children. The TCRbeta library was prepared with unique molecular identifiers. TCRdb re-called the PCR reads with MiXCR, one entry per CDR3 protein. The sample has around 90,000 distinct CDR3 sequences, about 16% seen once; the top ten hold about 20%. This specimen was PBMCs, mostly from graft donor cells, taken 180 days after TCRalphabeta/CD19-depleted stem cell transplant. The origin of the receptors is a male patient aged 2-9 years who had a stem cell transplant for acute lymphoblastic leukemia, so the T cells may come from the graft donor.

The V call is TRBV20-1, the J call TRBJ2-5; 8 positions match TRBD1. Unmatched junction bases numbered 15, after V lost 2 bases and J lost 4 bases. The CDR3 sequence is 17 residues long. CDR1 and CDR2 (germline): DFQATT, SNEGSKA (reference sequence). CDR3 protein: CSARPLARGQGGETQYF. For the CDR3, the DNA is TGCAGTGCTAGACCCCTAGCCCGAGGACAGGGAGGAGAGACCCAGTACTTC.

This clonotype showed up just a few times. The chain recombines TRBV4-3 with TRBJ2-7; 12 bases align to TRBD2. The CDR3 runs 15 residues. J was trimmed by 7 bases and V by 4 bases; bases with no gene match: 8. From germline, CDR1 is LGHNA and CDR2 YSLEER. The CDR3, as DNA: TGCGCCAGCAGCCGCATACTAGCGGGGGGCCTTGAGCAGTACTTC. It translates to CASSRILAGGLEQYF.

As to this clonotype: Its ends do not fully match the called genes, so a read error is possible. The chain couples TRBV15 to TRBJ2-3, with a weak D call TRBD2 (6 bases). This CDR3 is built from 14 residues. CDR1 and CDR2 from the germline V gene are LNHNV and YYDKDF (reference sequence). The CDR3 is CAASRQLAADTQYF. The CDR3 region has the DNA TGTGCCGCCAGCAGACAACTAGCTGCAGATACGCAGTATTTT. The full variable domain, completed using reference TRBV15 and TRBJ2-3, is DAMVIQNPRYQVTQFGKPVTLSCSQTLNHNVMYWYQQKSSQAPKLLFHYYDKDFNNEADTPDNFQSRRPNTSFCFLDIRSPGLGDTAMYLCAASRQLAADTQYFGPGTRLTVL.

J is TRBJ2-1 and V is TRBV5-5; TRBD2 matches at 8 bases. V shed 0 bases, J shed 4 bases, and the junction held 3 bases outside the gene matches. The length of the CDR3 is 15 residues. Germline V CDR1 and CDR2: SGHKS, YYEKEE (reference sequence). CDR3 loop: CASSLVQRGYNEQFF. The CDR3 DNA is TGTGCCAGCAGCTTGGTACAGCGGGGGTACAATGAGCAGTTCTTC.

About this clonotype: Compared with germline, one end of the junction differs, possibly owing to a read error. V and J are TRBV7-2 and TRBJ2-3; D gene ambiguous. CDR3 length: 14 amino acids. Germline CDR1 reads SGHTA; CDR2 reads FQGNSA. CDR3: CGSSSPSGTDTQYF. In DNA, the CDR3 is TGTGGCAGCAGCTCGCCGAGTGGCACAGATACGCAGTATTTT.

V and J are TRBV6-2 or TRBV6-3 and TRBJ2-7, with D hard to call. V was shortened by 5 bases and J by 3 bases, with 14 bases between the two germline ends. This CDR3 contains 14 residues. Germline loops: CDR1 MNHEY, CDR2 SVGEGT. Here the CDR3 DNA reads TGTGCCAGCAGTACCTCAGGCGGATACTACGAGCAGTACTTC. The encoded protein is CASSTSGGYYEQYF.

The gene calls are TRBV29-1 and TRBJ2-1; 7 positions match TRBD1. Germline V lookup: CDR1 SQVTM, CDR2 ANQGSEA. Trimming took 5 bases from V and 2 from J; bases not matched to a gene: 6. The CDR3 length is 14 residues. The CDR3 loop is CSVRGGGPYNEQFF. The CDR3 nucleotides read TGCAGCGTTCGAGGGGGCGGACCCTACAATGAGCAGTTCTTC.

This clonotype turned up a few times. This rearrangement joins TRBV5-1 to TRBJ2-5; the D gene is possibly TRBD1 (6 bases). The CDR3 totals 14 residues. Germline lookup yields CDR1 SGHRS and CDR2 YFSETQ. Between the trimmed V and J ends, which lost 3 bases and 3 bases, there was a span of 12 bases. CDR3 residues: CASSSRTAEETQYF. The DNA of the CDR3 is TGCGCCAGCAGCTCAAGGACAGCCGAAGAGACCCAGTACTTC.

This clonotype was seen repeatedly, ten times or more. The J gene is TRBJ2-1, the V gene TRBV20-1; a possible D gene is TRBD1 (5 bases). Germline V gene lookup returns CDR1 DFQATT and CDR2 SNEGSKA (reference sequence). The V end lost 7 bases, the J end lost 3 bases, and 10 bases lay between the germline ends. The CDR3 has 12 residues. The CDR3, as DNA: TGCAGTGTCCCAGGGCTCTACAATGAGCAGTTCTTC. This translates into CSVPGLYNEQFF.

This clonotype has a handful of counts. The V gene is TRBV3-1, the J gene TRBJ2-5, with D possibly being TRBD2 (5 bases). The V end lost 1 base, the J end lost 4 bases, and 13 bases lay between the germline ends. The CDR3 has 15 amino acids. CDR1 is LGHDT, CDR2 YNNKEL, per germline (reference sequence). The CDR3 loop is CASSQGTGIGETQYF. CDR3 DNA: TGTGCCAGCAGCCAAGGGACCGGGATTGGAGAGACCCAGTACTTC.

This clonotype was detected many times. The chain recombines TRBV20-1 with TRBJ2-3, with TRBD1 matching over 7 bases. Germline trimming cut 6 bases from V and 1 base from J; bases unmatched to any gene: 7. This CDR3 spans 14 amino acids. Looked up from germline, CDR1 is DFQATT and CDR2 is SNEGSKA (reference sequence). The chain's CDR3 is CSATGLRGTDTQYF. The CDR3 DNA sequence: TGCAGTGCGACAGGGTTGAGGGGCACAGATACGCAGTATTTT.

The table lists this clonotype with a few counts. The chain uses TRBV10-3 and TRBJ2-7; the D call may be TRBD1 or TRBD2 (5 bases each). CDR1 and CDR2 (germline): ENHRY, SYGVKD. The CDR3 loop spans 13 amino acids. V was trimmed by 0 bases and J by 6 bases, leaving 9 bases between them. For the CDR3, the DNA is TGTGCCATCAGTGAGTCACCAGGGAGCGAGCAGTACTTC. This translates into CAISESPGSEQYF.

This chain links TRBV5-1 with TRBJ2-3, with TRBD2 matching over 10 bases. CDR3 length: 18 amino acids. From germline, CDR1 is SGHRS and CDR2 YFSETQ. With V trimmed by 4 bases and J by 2 bases, 13 bases remained unmatched. CDR3 nucleotides: TGCGCCAGCAGCGGACTCGGAGCGGGGGGGTTCCCCACAGATACGCAGTATTTT. It translates to CASSGLGAGGFPTDTQYF. Full variable domain (outside the CDR3, taken from reference TRBV5-1 and TRBJ2-3): KAGVTQTPRYLIKTRGQQVTLSCSPISGHRSVSWYQQTPGQGLQFLFEYFSETQRNKGNFPGRFSGRQFSNSRSEMNVSTLELGDSALYLCASSGLGAGGFPTDTQYFGPGTRLTVL.

The chain employs TRBV29-1 and TRBJ1-3; D not resolved. From germline, CDR1 is SQVTM and CDR2 ANQGSEA. The CDR3 has 13 residues. Trimming removed 1 base from V and 3 bases from J, with 7 bases in between. CDR3: CSVEGGNGNTIYF. CDR3 in DNA: TGCAGCGTTGAAGGGGGAAATGGAAACACCATATATTTT.

This chain links TRBV20-1 with TRBJ2-7; 8 nucleotides match TRBD1. The germline V gene has CDR1 DFQATT and CDR2 SNEGSKA (reference sequence). The junction had 6 bases not matched to a gene; V was cut back by 5 bases and J by 3 bases. The length of the CDR3 is 13 residues. CDR3 DNA sequence: TGCAGTGCTGTACAGGGGGTTGTCTACGAGCAGTACTTC. As protein: CSAVQGVVYEQYF.

The V gene is TRBV20-1, the J gene TRBJ2-7; possible D gene TRBD1, 5 bases. V was trimmed by 0 bases and J by 0 bases, leaving 6 bases between them. CDR1 and CDR2 from the germline V gene are DFQATT and SNEGSKA (reference sequence). The CDR3 totals 13 residues. The CDR3 nucleotides read TGCAGTGCTAGAGACAGGGTCTCCTACGAGCAGTACTTC. Protein sequence: CSARDRVSYEQYF.

This clonotype was seen just once. The genes are TRBV7-8 and TRBJ2-1; D is perhaps TRBD2 (5 bases). V lost 5 bases to trimming and J lost 3 bases, with 17 bases between them. The germline V gene encodes CDR1 SGHVS and CDR2 FQNEAQ. CDR3 length: 16 residues. CDR3 DNA: TGTGCCAGCAGCCCCCACATCAGCGGAAGCTACAATGAGCAGTTCTTC. Residues: CASSPHISGSYNEQFF.

This clonotype was counted only a few times. The gene calls are TRBV15 and TRBJ2-7, with D hard to call. This CDR3 spans 14 amino acids. The ends were cut back, 0 bases at V and 0 bases at J, with 6 bases in the middle. Germline loops: CDR1 LNHNV, CDR2 YYDKDF (reference sequence). CDR3 region: CATSRDPSSYEQYF. As DNA, the CDR3 is TGTGCCACCAGCAGAGATCCCTCCTCCTACGAGCAGTACTTC.

The chain is built from TRBV5-1 and TRBJ2-3; possible D gene TRBD2, 6 bases. The CDR3 totals 15 residues. V was trimmed by 4 bases and J by 5 bases, leaving 17 bases between them. Germline lookup yields CDR1 SGHRS and CDR2 YFSETQ. CDR3 nucleotides: TGCGCCAGCAGCAAAACCGGGACTGCCCAAGATACGCAGTATTTT. Protein sequence: CASSKTGTAQDTQYF.

The table lists this clonotype with a few counts. This CDR3 reads CASSQDRTSVYNEQFF. The CDR3 region has the DNA TGCGCCAGCAGCCAAGATAGGACTTCTGTTTACAATGAGCAGTTCTTC. The rearrangement joins TRBV4-3 to TRBJ2-1, with a possible D match to TRBD2 (5 bases). Trimming stripped 0 bases from V and 4 bases from J, with 13 bases between. This CDR3 region has 16 residues. Germline V gene sequence: CDR1 LGHNA, CDR2 YSLEER.

This clonotype has more than one count but fewer than ten. The chain employs TRBV30 and TRBJ2-7; possibly TRBD1 or TRBD2 for D (5 bases each). With 5 bases removed from V and 0 bases from J, the gap between germline ends came to 20 bases. Germline CDR1 reads GTSNPN; CDR2 reads SVGIG (reference sequence). There are 16 residues in the CDR3. CDR3 sequence reads: CAWGSPGPLISYEQYF. The CDR3 nucleotides read TGTGCCTGGGGGTCCCCGGGGCCGCTAATCTCCTACGAGCAGTACTTC. Drawing the rest from reference TRBV30 and TRBJ2-7, the complete variable domain is SQTIHQWPATLVQPVGSPLSLECTVEGTSNPNLYWYRQAAGRGLQLLFYSVGIGQISSEVPQNLSASRPQDRQFILSSKKLLLSDSGFYLCAWGSPGPLISYEQYFGPGTRLTVT.